The 14 T cell receptor beta chains reported below all come from one sample, sequenced in a study of CD8+ T cells in alopecia areata. It was cDNA, reverse transcribed from extracted RNA, that served as the sequencing template. TCRdb keeps only in-frame clones here, not all; method: immunoSEQ multiplex PCR. The repertoire consists of 200,000 to 250,000 clones, with around 62% occurring once and the leading ten covering 0.4% to 0.55%. This specimen consisted of CD4+ T cells sorted from blood, obtained at week 0. The receptors were gathered from a human donor with alopecia areata.

The J gene is TRBJ2-3, the V gene TRBV25-1; no definite D call. This CDR3 region has 16 residues. Trimming pared 2 bases from V and 1 base from J, leaving 13 bases between. CDR1 MGHDK and CDR2 SYGVNS come from the germline V gene. DNA of the CDR3: TGTGCCAGCAGTGAAATTGCACCGAGCCGCACAGATACGCAGTATTTT. It codes for CASSEIAPSRTDTQYF.

This clone was seen a few times. This rearrangement joins TRBV9 to TRBJ1-2; D is unclear. Trimming left V 4 bases short and J 5 bases short, with 18 bases between. The CDR3 runs 15 residues. From germline, CDR1 is SGDLS and CDR2 YYNGEE. The CDR3: CASSSLLRKGYGYTF. CDR3 DNA sequence: TGTGCCAGCAGCTCCCTGTTGAGGAAAGGGTATGGCTACACCTTC.

The table lists this clone with a few counts. This sequence joins TRBV30 and TRBJ1-5; D is possibly TRBD1 (5 bases). Trimming stripped 2 bases from V and 4 bases from J, with 18 bases between. This CDR3 is 16 amino acids long. The V gene's germline CDR1 is GTSNPN and CDR2 SVGIG (reference sequence). CDR3 loop: CAWSPPGQGWNQPQHF. The CDR3 bases are TGTGCCTGGAGTCCCCCCGGGCAGGGATGGAATCAGCCCCAGCATTTT.

V gene TRBV30 combines with J gene TRBJ1-1; D possibly corresponds to TRBD1 (6 bases). CDR1 is GTSNPN, CDR2 SVGIG, per germline (reference sequence). V shed 4 bases and J shed 1 base, with 10 bases lying between them. The CDR3 spans 13 residues. The CDR3 spells CAWTRTANTEAFF. CDR3 coding DNA: TGTGCCTGGACTCGGACAGCGAACACTGAAGCTTTCTTT.

The V call is TRBV7-2, the J call TRBJ2-1; D assignment may be TRBD1 or TRBD2 (6 bases each). Germline lookup yields CDR1 SGHTA and CDR2 FQGNSA. The CDR3 totals 19 residues. Trimming shortened V by 4 bases and J by 0 bases, and 22 bases separated the two germline ends. The DNA for the CDR3 is TGTGCCAGCAGCTCCGCCCCCGGGGGCCTTATCTCCTCCTACAATGAGCAGTTCTTC. This sequence encodes CASSSAPGGLISSYNEQFF. The whole variable domain, remainder taken from reference TRBV7-2 and TRBJ2-1, is GAGVSQSPSNKVTEKGKDVELRCDPISGHTALYWYRQSLGQGLEFLIYFQGNSAPDKSGLPSDRFSAERTGGSVSTLTIQRTQQEDSAVYLCASSSAPGGLISSYNEQFFGPGTRLTVL.

The V and J genes are TRBV7-9 and TRBJ2-2, with unresolved D. V dropped 3 bases and J dropped 5 bases, with 13 bases sitting between them. From germline, CDR1 is SEHNR and CDR2 FQNEAQ (reference sequence). The CDR3 is 15 amino acids. The chain's CDR3 is CASSFGQGETGELFF. The CDR3 DNA follows: TGTGCCAGCAGCTTTGGCCAAGGCGAAACCGGGGAGCTGTTTTTT.

The rearrangement joins TRBV30 to TRBJ1-2, with 7 positions matching TRBD1. Germline V CDR1 and CDR2: GTSNPN, SVGIG (reference sequence). V shed 7 bases, J shed 4 bases, and the junction held 12 bases outside the gene matches. The CDR3 has 14 amino acids. This CDR3 reads CASPTGRTRYGYTF. CDR3 DNA sequence: TGTGCCTCTCCGACAGGGAGGACCCGCTATGGCTACACCTTC.

The V call is TRBV6-6, the J call TRBJ2-2, with D unresolved. The V end lost 4 bases, the J end lost 0 bases, and 9 bases lay between the germline ends. Germline V gene sequence: CDR1 MNHNY, CDR2 SVGAGI (reference sequence). The CDR3 is made up of 15 amino acids. CDR3 DNA sequence: TGTGCCAGCAGTTTCAAGTCTGCGAACACCGGGGAGCTGTTTTTT. It specifies CASSFKSANTGELFF.

V is TRBV2 and J is TRBJ1-2; 12 nucleotides agree with TRBD1. The CDR3 contains 14 residues. V dropped 10 bases and J dropped 2; count of bases not matched to a gene: 5. Germline V CDR1 and CDR2: SNHLY, FYNNEI. The CDR3 loop reads CATLGTGGNYGYTF. CDR3 in DNA: TGTGCCACCCTGGGGACAGGGGGCAACTATGGCTACACCTTC.

Only a few counts were recorded for this clone. V gene TRBV18 combines with J gene TRBJ1-3; D not resolved. The length of the CDR3 is 14 residues. The germline gives CDR1 KGHSH, CDR2 LQKENI. V was trimmed by 1 base and J by 1 base, leaving 5 bases between them. The CDR3: CASSPQKSGNTIYF. The CDR3 DNA reads TGTGCCAGCTCACCACAGAAATCTGGAAACACCATATATTTT.

The gene calls are TRBV9 and TRBJ2-7; 9 positions agree with TRBD1. CDR3 length: 14 residues. CDR1 SGDLS and CDR2 YYNGEE come from the germline V gene. The ends lost 0 bases at V and 2 bases at J; junction bases unmatched: 0. The DNA for the CDR3 is TGTGCCAGCAGCGTAGGGACAGGGGCCTACGAGCAGTACTTC. This translates into CASSVGTGAYEQYF.

This clone appeared a few times. The V gene is TRBV29-1, the J gene TRBJ1-2; no reliable D call. Germline CDR1 and CDR2: SQVTM and ANQGSEA. Deletions cut 6 bases from V and 6 bases from J, with 14 bases between. CDR3 size: 12 residues. CDR3 bases: TGCAGCGTCTCCTTTGTGAGGGATGGCTACACCTTC. This gives the protein CSVSFVRDGYTF. The variable domain in full, with the rest retrieved from reference TRBV29-1 and TRBJ1-2, is SAVISQKPSRDICQRGTSLTIQCQVDSQVTMMFWYRQQPGQSLTLIATANQGSEATYESGFVIDKFPISRPNLTFSTLTVSNMSPEDSSIYLCSVSFVRDGYTFGSGTRLTVV.

The chain employs TRBV19 and TRBJ2-3, with D perhaps matching TRBD1 or TRBD2 (6 bases each). Looked up from germline, CDR1 is LNHDA and CDR2 is SQIVND (reference sequence). This CDR3 has 14 amino acids. V was trimmed by 7 bases and J by 2 bases, leaving 13 bases between them. The DNA for the CDR3 is TGTGCCAGTACCGGGGGCGCCTCCACAGATACGCAGTATTTT. This encodes CASTGGASTDTQYF.

This sequence joins TRBV5-1 and TRBJ2-2; D gene unclear. The germline V gene encodes CDR1 SGHRS and CDR2 YFSETQ. The CDR3 sequence is 14 residues long. V was clipped by 0 bases and J by 6 bases, with 9 bases between them. The CDR3 coding sequence is TGCGCCAGCAGCTTGGCCATCTCCCCCGGGGAGCTGTTTTTT. Translated, it gives CASSLAISPGELFF.